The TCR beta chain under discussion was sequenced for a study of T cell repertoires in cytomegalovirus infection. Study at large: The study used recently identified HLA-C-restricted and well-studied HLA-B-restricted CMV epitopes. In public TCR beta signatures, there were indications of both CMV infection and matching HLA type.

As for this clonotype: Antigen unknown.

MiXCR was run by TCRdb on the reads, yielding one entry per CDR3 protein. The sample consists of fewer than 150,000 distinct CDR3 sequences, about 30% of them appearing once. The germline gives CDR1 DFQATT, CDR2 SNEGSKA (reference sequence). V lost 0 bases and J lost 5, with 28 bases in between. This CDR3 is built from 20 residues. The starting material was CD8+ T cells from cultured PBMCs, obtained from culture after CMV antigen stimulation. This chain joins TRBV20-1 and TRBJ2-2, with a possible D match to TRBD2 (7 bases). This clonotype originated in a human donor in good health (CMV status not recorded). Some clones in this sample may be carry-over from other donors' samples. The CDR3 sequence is CSARDTGGGARYEHTGELFF. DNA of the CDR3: TGCAGTGCTAGAGATACAGGAGGGGGGGCCCGCTATGAACATACCGGGGAGCTGTTTTTT.